This T cell receptor (beta chain) is from a study of blood T cells in healthy people across ages (dated by TCRdb to the mid-2010s). Context from the whole study: Template switching captured roughly one uniquely barcoded TCR beta cDNA molecule per two T cells in model experiments. To track age-related changes in TCR beta repertoire diversity, the study relied on deep sequencing normalized with unique cDNA molecular identifiers. Four age groups were formed from the donors: young (average about 15 years), middle-aged (around 41), aged (roughly 58) and long-lived (less than 85). Donors of different ages were randomly distributed across sequencing lanes to avoid experimental bias. The study analyzed two additional independent replicas of 1 million unique cDNA reads from the same blood draw for two donors, one aged 18 to 30 and one aged 80 or older.

Donors were roughly 40 systemically healthy Caucasian individuals from Russia aged 6 to 90 years. Approximately 9 milliliters of peripheral blood were collected from each donor into EDTA-treated Vacutainer tubes. Ficoll-Paque density-gradient centrifugation was used to isolate PBMCs, with at least 6.5 million obtained per sample. Total RNA, at least 5 micrograms per sample, was extracted from PBMCs with Trizol reagent. The percentages of naive CD45RAhigh/CD27high T cells were determined by flow cytometry on a PBMC aliquot from every donor. Broad study findings and their caveats: Donor CMV infection status was unknown, potentially confounding age-related changes in expanded clonotypes. Conclusive comparison of naive and antigen-experienced compartments was prevented by the profiling of bulk unsorted PBMCs. Compared with the aged group, more naive CD4+ T cells, fewer expanded clones and increased TCR diversity were shown by the long-lived group, suggesting age selection. The percentage of naive T cells measured by flow cytometry correlated strongly with observed TCR beta diversity. Estimates of total diversity based on one million sequenced T cells were considered lower bounds and underestimates. As age increased, observed TCR beta diversity per million T cells dropped in a roughly linear way, and a significant reduction was already evident by age 40.

Comments on this clonotype: It lacks a known antigen. No base qualities exist here, and no much larger clone lies one base off it.

Counted from cysteine to phenylalanine, this CDR3 has 14 amino acids. Only CDR3 DNA remains: 42 bases, in frame from the first base. The germline V gene yields SQVTM for CDR1 and ANQGSEA for CDR2. Deletion took 3 bases off V and 4 bases off J, with a span of 14 bases between the germline ends. To prepare the library, 5' RACE was applied. Sequencing was carried out with an Illumina HiSeq 2500. A second PCR of roughly 6 to 11 cycles was run with a J-beta primer mix and a sample-barcoded 5' primer. A unique molecular identifier was introduced onto each TCR beta cDNA molecule by a template-switch 5' adaptor carrying 12 random nucleotides. Each sample yielded at least 3 million CDR3-containing paired-end reads. First-strand cDNA synthesis was performed from all RNA using the Mint cDNA synthesis kit, with priming by a TRBC-specific oligonucleotide. Following uracil-DNA glycosylase treatment, a first 18-cycle PCR with universal primers M1SS and BC2_uni_R was performed on all cDNA. Per the authors' processing: For normalization, 1 million high-quality reads, each with a distinct molecular identifier, were randomly selected from each sample. Instead of being binned into consensus sequences, reads with shared molecular identifiers were discarded. MiTCR, with a Q25 quality threshold and the strictest error-elimination algorithm, was used for CDR3 identification, clonotype clustering and error correction. A nonparametric unseen species model with Euler transformation was used to estimate a lower bound on total TCR beta diversity. TCRdb reran the public reads through fastp at Q25 and MiXCR, keeping productive beta chains. Here each entry gathers all rows of one CDR3 protein and keeps the most common genes and DNA. TCRdb assigned the V and J calls; the authors' analysis was not used. Present in this sample are more than 1.4 million distinct CDR3 sequences, roughly 40% of which were seen just once. The ten largest make up approximately 7.9% of the sample.

This clonotype originated in a woman between 18 and 29 years old in good health. The V gene is TRBV29-1 and the J gene is TRBJ2-3; the D segment might be TRBD1 or TRBD2, since each matches 5 bases. Source material: blood. CDR3 protein: CSVEWVPGPDTQYF. In nucleotides, the sequence is TGCAGCGTTGAGTGGGTTCCGGGGCCAGATACGCAGTATTTT.